This is a list of T cell receptor beta chains from one sample in a study of blood T cell repertoires in COVID-19. Generated by immunoSEQ multiplex PCR, the TCRdb table keeps only in-frame clones and is missing some. The sample contains approximately 150,000 clones, 65% to 85% of which appear only once. Input material: PBMCs or T cells enriched from blood (not recorded which). Receptors were obtained from a man in his 70s who had been exposed to COVID-19. Each CDR3 is given with its conserved first and last residue. The D gene is left open where the match is weak. Size tells how often a clone was seen (once, few, many) or the class of an expanded clone, and some rows leave it out.

v_call	j_call	clone_size	d_call	cdr3_length	cdr3_aa	cdr3_nt
TRBV2	TRBJ1-2	.	TRBD1	15	CASSDQGAINYGYTF	TGTGCCAGCAGTGATCAGGGGGCGATTAACTATGGCTACACCTTC
TRBV11-2	TRBJ1-3	.	.	16	CASSYYGTTSGNTIYF	TGTGCCAGCAGCTACTACGGGACTACCTCTGGAAACACCATATATTTT
TRBV5-1	TRBJ2-7	.	.	16	CASSEGGSQGTYEQYF	TGCGCCAGCAGCGAGGGAGGCTCTCAGGGCACCTACGAGCAGTACTTC
TRBV2	TRBJ2-5	.	TRBD2	14	CASSGTSPRETQYF	TGTGCCAGCAGCGGGACTAGTCCGAGGGAGACCCAGTACTTC
TRBV9	TRBJ2-2	.	.	15	CASNRGIGDTGELFF	TGTGCCAGCAATAGGGGTATAGGTGACACCGGGGAGCTGTTTTTT
TRBV7-2	TRBJ1-6	.	TRBD1	16	CASSLVQGQGNSPLHF	TGTGCCAGCAGCTTAGTCCAGGGACAGGGGAATTCACCCCTCCACTTT
TRBV5-1	TRBJ2-2	few	.	15	CASSPLPTNTGELFF	TGCGCCAGCAGCCCGCTCCCTACGAACACCGGGGAGCTGTTTTTT
TRBV27	TRBJ1-5	.	TRBD1	15	CASSVRGQLDQPQHF	TGTGCCAGCAGTGTCAGGGGGCAGCTTGATCAGCCCCAGCATTTT
TRBV30	TRBJ2-2	few	.	17	CAWSVSAGLFGLGELFF	TGTGCCTGGAGTGTATCAGCGGGCCTGTTCGGGTTGGGGGAGCTGTTTTTT
TRBV28	TRBJ2-7	.	TRBD2	14	CASRLAGPSYEQYF	TGTGCCAGCAGGCTAGCGGGACCCTCCTACGAGCAGTACTTC
TRBV2	TRBJ2-1	once	TRBD1	12	CASSGTGVKQFF	TGTGCCAGCAGCGGGACAGGGGTAAAGCAGTTCTTC
TRBV6-6	TRBJ2-5	.	TRBD1	16	CASSQHRGQGLETQYF	TGTGCCAGCAGTCAGCACAGGGGACAGGGCTTAGAGACCCAGTACTTC
TRBV9	TRBJ2-3	few	.	15	CASSVGGRTPDTQYF	TGTGCCAGCAGCGTAGGGGGCCGTACCCCAGATACGCAGTATTTT
TRBV9	TRBJ2-7	.	.	15	CASSVGGDTYYEQYF	TGTGCCAGCAGCGTAGGTGGGGACACTTACTACGAGCAGTACTTC
TRBV5-1	TRBJ2-5	.	.	15	CASAGGELRAETQYF	TGCGCCAGCGCGGGCGGGGAGCTGCGAGCGGAGACCCAGTACTTC
TRBV14	TRBJ2-1	.	TRBD2	18	CASSHGYSTSGIYNEQFF	TGTGCCAGCAGCCATGGTTATAGCACTAGCGGGATTTACAATGAGCAGTTCTTC
TRBV19	TRBJ2-1	.	TRBD2	17	CASSMISGLAERNEQFF	TGTGCCAGTAGTATGATTTCAGGACTAGCGGAGCGAAATGAGCAGTTCTTC
TRBV6-4	TRBJ2-2	.	.	14	CASSADRNTGELFF	TGTGCCAGCAGTGCCGACAGAAACACCGGGGAGCTGTTTTTT
TRBV6-5	TRBJ2-7	once	TRBD1	13	CASTKDRGGEQYF	TGTGCCAGCACCAAGGACAGGGGAGGGGAGCAGTACTTC
TRBV5-6	TRBJ1-4	.	.	16	CASSFWGQVNREKLFF	TGTGCCAGCAGCTTCTGGGGGCAGGTGAATAGGGAAAAACTGTTTTTT
TRBV7-8	TRBJ2-1	.	.	17	CASSPPLVVVTYNEQFF	TGTGCCAGCAGCCCGCCTTTAGTGGTTGTGACCTACAATGAGCAGTTCTTC
TRBV7-2	TRBJ2-4	.	TRBD1	16	CASSSRDRRGKNIQYF	TGTGCCAGCAGCTCACGGGACAGGAGAGGCAAAAACATTCAGTACTTC
TRBV7-2	TRBJ2-2	.	.	15	CASSADYTNTGELFF	TGTGCCAGCAGCGCCGACTACACTAACACCGGGGAGCTGTTTTTT
TRBV30	TRBJ1-5	.	.	14	CAWSGVGESQPQHF	TGTGCCTGGAGTGGGGTCGGGGAATCTCAGCCCCAGCATTTT
TRBV5-4	TRBJ1-2	.	.	14	CASSLAGQNYGYTF	TGTGCCAGCAGCTTGGCTGGCCAGAACTATGGCTACACCTTC
TRBV18	TRBJ1-3	.	.	18	CASSSYVGTRNSGNTIYF	TGTGCCAGCTCATCCTATGTTGGGACACGCAACTCTGGAAACACCATATATTTT
TRBV7-8	TRBJ2-1	.	TRBD1	15	CASSVGTGAYNEQFF	TGTGCCAGCAGCGTAGGGACAGGGGCCTACAATGAGCAGTTCTTC
TRBV7-2	TRBJ2-3	.	TRBD2	15	CASSLSAGGRDTQYF	TGTGCCAGCAGCTTATCAGCGGGAGGCCGGGATACGCAGTATTTT
TRBV24-1	TRBJ2-1	.	TRBD2	16	CATSERTSGRGDEQFF	TGTGCCACCAGCGAAAGGACTAGCGGGAGGGGGGATGAGCAGTTCTTC
TRBV11-1	TRBJ1-4	.	.	13	CASSLTVLEKLFF	TGTGCCAGCAGCTTGACAGTATTGGAAAAACTGTTTTTT